One and the same sample provided the 10 T cell receptor beta chains below, sequenced in a study of tissue T cells after allogeneic stem cell transplantation. Profiling relied on immunoSEQ multiplex PCR, and the TCRdb table lists in-frame clones only, not all of them. Here the sample spans about 2,800 clones, around 45% being singletons. Regarding time point: mouse harvest day 14 after allogeneic transplant. Each mouse received 10^7 T-cell-depleted marrow cells plus 10^6 splenic CD5+ T cells by tail vein. The specimen was gut tissue. These TCRs come from a female BALB/c mouse given C57BL/6 T cells with graft-versus-host disease after an allogeneic hematopoietic cell transplant.

Worth noting for this clone: Mouse names are used for the genes. Read sequence stops 1 residue before the CDR3 end, and the germline J gene provides the missing end. This sequence joins TRBV26 and TRBJ1-1; no definite D call. Germline assignment: CDR1 KGHPV and CDR2 FQNQEV (reference sequence). CDR3 length: 13 amino acids. With 5 bases removed from V and 1 base from J, the gap between germline ends came to 8 bases. Partial CDR3 DNA: TGTGCCAGCAGTAGGCAGATAAACACAGAAGTCTTC. Translated, it gives CASSRQINTEVF. The complete CDR3 sequence is CASSRQINTEVFF.

Worth noting for this clone: Gene names and germline match the mouse. Sequencing ends 1 residue short of the CDR3 end; the germline J gene provides the rest. The rearrangement links TRBV19 to TRBJ2-1; TRBD2 agrees at 8 bases. J was trimmed by 2 bases and V by 2 bases; bases with no gene match: 3. CDR3 size: 15 residues. Germline V gene data show CDR1 as FNHDT and CDR2 as SITEND (reference sequence). The covered CDR3 bases are TGTGCCAGCAGTATGTCCTGGGGGGACTATGCTGAGCAGTTC. The encoded protein is CASSMSWGDYAEQF. The CDR3 in full is CASSMSWGDYAEQFF.

This clone was seen a handful of times. Gene names and germline match the mouse. The CDR3 end is not reached by the read, which stops 1 residue before it; the germline J gene fills it in. The chain recombines TRBV26 with TRBJ2-7; D unclear. Per the germline V gene, CDR1 is KGHPV and CDR2 is FQNQEV (reference sequence). V lost 6 bases, J lost 7 bases, and 10 bases lay in between. The CDR3 is 11 amino acids. CDR3 sequence reads: CASRGKGEQYF. The covered CDR3 bases are TGTGCCAGCAGGGGGAAAGGGGAACAGTAC.

In this sample, this clone turned up a few times. These gene names are mouse names. Read coverage stops 1 residue before the CDR3 terminus; the germline J gene supplies the remainder. The chain combines TRBV13-1 with TRBJ2-7; 8 bases are shared with TRBD2. The V and J ends lost 0 bases and 4 bases, in that order; junction bases with no gene match: 3. The CDR3 runs to 14 residues. CDR1 and CDR2 from the germline V gene are NSHNY and SYGAGN. The CDR3 is CASSDGGGEYEQYF. The CDR3 DNA, read in part, is TGTGCCAGCAGTGATGGGGGGGGCGAGTATGAACAGTAC.

In the case of this clone: Any gene name here is a mouse gene name. The CDR3 end lies 1 residue beyond the end of the read and is filled in from the germline J gene. The J gene is TRBJ1-2, the V gene TRBV26, with 9 bases fitting TRBD1. Germline-derived CDR1 and CDR2 are KGHPV and FQNQEV (reference sequence). This CDR3 has 14 residues. V shed 6 bases and J 3 bases; nucleotides not matched to a gene: 5. CDR3 in amino acids: CASRPGQGDSDYTF. The sequenced part of the CDR3 DNA is TGTGCCAGCAGGCCGGGACAGGGCGACTCCGACTACACC.

Worth noting for this clone: Mouse germline and gene names are used. The read terminates 1 residue before the CDR3 end, so the remaining end is supplied by the germline J gene. The chain combines TRBV3 with TRBJ2-5; 9 nucleotides align to TRBD2. Germline V CDR1 and CDR2: SNHLY, FYNGKV (reference sequence). There are 14 residues in the CDR3. The junction had 3 bases not matched to a gene; V was cut back by 5 bases and J by 3 bases. CDR3 amino acids: CASSPGLGQDTQYF. The sequenced part of the CDR3 DNA is TGTGCCAGCAGCCCCGGACTGGGGCAAGACACCCAGTAC.

With respect to this clone: Gene names denote mouse genes. From the germline J gene comes the end of the CDR3, since the read stops 1 residue before it. V and J are TRBV16 and TRBJ2-5, with 8 bases that match TRBD2. This CDR3 has 14 residues. The V segment lost 1 base and the J segment 5 bases; nucleotides outside the gene matches: 2. Germline CDR1 reads SGHSA; CDR2 reads FRNQAP. The CDR3 loop reads CASSLVGGGDTQYF. The covered CDR3 bases are TGTGCAAGCAGCTTAGTTGGGGGGGGAGACACCCAGTAC. Complete variable domain (other parts from reference TRBV16 and TRBJ2-5): NAGVIQTPRHKVTGKGQEATLWCEPISGHSAVFWYRQTIVQGLEFLTYFRNQAPIDDSGMPKERFSAQMPNQSHSTLKIQSTQPQDSAVYLCASSLVGGGDTQYFGPGTRLLVL.

A note on this clone: Genes here carry mouse names. Sequencing ends 1 residue short of the CDR3 end; the germline J gene provides the rest. V and J are TRBV23 and TRBJ2-7; no check of the table's D call, TRBD2, against the DNA was made. CDR1 is KGHTA and CDR2 is FQNQQP in the germline V gene. There are 13 residues in the CDR3. Incomplete CDR3 DNA: TGCTCCAGCAGACGGACTGGGGTTTATGAACAGTAC. Its translation: CSSRRTGVYEQY. The complete CDR3 reads CSSRRTGVYEQYF.

On this clone: Each gene name is a mouse one. The missing CDR3 end, 1 residue past where the read stops, is filled in from the germline J gene. The V gene is TRBV15, the J gene TRBJ2-1, with 9 bases aligning to TRBD1. There are 13 residues in the CDR3. Germline lookup yields CDR1 SGHND and CDR2 FRSKSL. The V and J ends lost 6 bases and 6 bases, in that order; junction bases with no gene match: 3. The CDR3 loop reads CASSRDRVAEQFF. The sequenced CDR3 bases are TGTGCCAGCAGCCGGGACAGGGTTGCTGAGCAGTTC. The variable domain in full, completed from reference TRBV15 and TRBJ2-1, reads DAGVTQTPRHEVAEKGQTIILKCEPVSGHNDLFWYRQTKIQGLELLSYFRSKSLMEDGGAFKDRFKAEMLNSSFSTLKIQPTEPKDSAVYLCASSRDRVAEQFFGPGTRLTVL.

On this clone itself: The gene names here belong to mouse. This CDR3 is CASSLVGGNYAEQFF. CDR3 DNA, as far as it was read: TGTGCCAGCAGCTTAGTGGGGGGCAACTATGCTGAGCAGTTC. V usage is TRBV3 and J usage is TRBJ2-1, with D maybe TRBD2 (7 bases). The read terminates 1 residue ahead of where the CDR3 ends, so the germline J gene completes it. Germline V gene lookup returns CDR1 SNHLY and CDR2 FYNGKV (reference sequence). Deletions cut 1 base from V and 1 base from J, with 8 bases between. This CDR3 spans 15 amino acids. The full variable domain, completed using reference TRBV3 and TRBJ2-1, is GPKVLQIPSHQIIDMGQMVTLNCDPVSNHLYFYWYKQILGQQMEFLVNFYNGKVMEKSKLFKDQFSVERPDGSYFTLKIQPTALEDSAVYFCASSLVGGNYAEQFFGPGTRLTVL.